The clone carrying this TCR beta chain was seen once. What it recognizes is unknown. This entry is derived from a study of cytomegalovirus exposure and HLA in healthy donors. Broader study findings: Sequencing likely produced, as an artifact, a cluster of highly shared sequence variants. Based on reports, TCR beta sequences accurately predicted HLA-A and HLA-B alleles for most subjects. A later analysis by the authors found several of the most significant clusters apparently linked to common viral pathogens.

Researchers ran the PCR with 60 Vbeta and 13 Jbeta primers. Produced via immunoSEQ multiplex PCR; TCRdb's table is partial and in-frame only. The repertoire holds 100,000 to 150,000 clones, with roughly four fifths as singletons. V dropped 3 bases and J dropped 0; count of bases not matched to a gene: 7. CDR1 is SGHVS and CDR2 is FNYEAQ in the germline V gene. The CDR3 spans 18 residues. These donors, healthy bone marrow donors, were studied. The TCR originated in a woman between 35 and 50 years old in good health and CMV-seropositive. The V call is TRBV7-6, the J call TRBJ2-2, with 10 bases aligning to TRBD2. What was sequenced was PBMCs. The CDR3 nucleotides read TGTGCCAGCAGCTTCACTAGCGGGAATGCTCCGAACACCGGGGAGCTGTTTTTT. Protein sequence: CASSFTSGNAPNTGELFF. The full variable domain, its missing parts supplied by reference TRBV7-6 and TRBJ2-2, is GAGVSQSPRYKVTKRGQDVALRCDPISGHVSLYWYRQALGQGPEFLTYFNYEAQQDKSGLPNDRFSAERPEGSISTLTIQRTEQRDSAMYRCASSFTSGNAPNTGELFFGEGSRLTVL.